A single T cell receptor (beta chain) is shown here with its context. What it binds is unknown. V trimming: 8 bases; J trimming: 3 bases; junction bases outside the gene matches: 12. The CDR3 sequence is 15 residues long. CDR1 and CDR2 (germline): SNHLY, FYNNEI. Partitioning of CD4+ cells yielded a CD45RA+ naive subset and a CD45RA-negative memory subset. The data are from a study of shared clonotypes between healthy human individuals. Overall study findings and caveats: Estimated clonotype richness was generally higher in naive than memory subsets.

Measured with immunoSEQ multiplex PCR; TCRdb has only the in-frame clones, and not every one. The data contain 950,000 to 1,100,000 clones, around 76% of them seen just once; the ten biggest clones take up 1.4% to 1.5%. The receptor was derived from a man aged 18-30 years in good health. Sequencing input: memory CD4+ T cells sorted from blood. Subset meaning: CD45RA-negative fraction. J is TRBJ2-5 and V is TRBV2; 7 bases agree with TRBD1. CDR3 amino acids: CASRQQGGREETQYF. The CDR3 DNA sequence: TGTGCCAGCCGCCAACAAGGGGGCCGAGAAGAGACCCAGTACTTC. Variable domain in full (rest from reference TRBV2 and TRBJ2-5): EPEVTQTPSHQVTQMGQEVILRCVPISNHLYFYWYRQILGQKVEFLVSFYNNEISEKSEIFDDQFSVERPDGSNFTLKIRSTKLEDSAMYFCASRQQGGREETQYFGPGTRLLVL.